The rows below give T cell receptor beta chains drawn from one sample of a study of T cell repertoires in cytomegalovirus infection. TCRdb recomputed calls from the reads with MiXCR, one row per CDR3 protein. Counted here are some 900,000 distinct CDR3 sequences, about 33% occurring once; the ten biggest clones make up roughly 12%. No antigens are known for them. Specimen: cultured CD8+ T cells from PBMCs, collected from culture after CMV antigen stimulation. Every receptor here comes from a human donor in good health (CMV status not recorded). Some clones in this sample may be carry-over from other donors' samples. Both conserved end residues are part of each CDR3. D genes are given only for firm matches. Where a row states a size, it is once, few, many or the class of an expanded clone; other rows omit it.

TRBJ1-2,TRBV4-3,few,TRBD1,CASSLTWRDRRGYTF,TGCGCCAGCAGCCTTACCTGGCGGGACAGGCGAGGCTACACCTTC
TRBJ1-2,TRBV12-3/TRBV12-4,many,NA,CASSLGPYGYTF,TGTGCCAGCAGTTTAGGCCCGTATGGCTACACCTTC
TRBJ2-1,TRBV14,NA,NA,CASSQDRGGIEQFF,TGTGCCAGCAGCCAAGATCGCGGCGGAATTGAGCAGTTCTTC
TRBJ2-5,TRBV12-3/TRBV12-4,NA,TRBD1,CASSRNRGRETQYF,TGTGCCAGCAGCCGGAACAGGGGGAGGGAGACCCAGTACTTC
TRBJ1-5,TRBV27,NA,NA,CASSLLFGIQPQHF,TGTGCCAGCAGTCTCCTTTTCGGGATACAGCCCCAGCATTTT
TRBJ2-1,TRBV7-3,NA,NA,CASSLGAGYTNEQFF,TGTGCCAGCAGCTTGGGGGCGGGTTACACAAATGAGCAGTTCTTC
TRBJ2-3,TRBV7-2,many,NA,CASPIQDTQYF,TGTGCCAGCCCTATCCAAGATACGCAGTATTTT
TRBJ1-1,TRBV6-2/TRBV6-3,few,NA,CASSYHARLVGTEAFF,TGTGCCAGCAGTTACCATGCGAGACTGGTGGGGACTGAAGCTTTCTTT
TRBJ2-5,TRBV28,NA,TRBD1,CASSLGRQGFSETQYF,TGTGCCAGCAGCCTTGGCCGACAGGGTTTTTCAGAGACCCAGTACTTC
TRBJ2-1,TRBV15,few,NA,CATSRDKTGRNEQFF,TGTGCCACCAGCAGAGATAAGACGGGGCGGAATGAGCAGTTCTTC
TRBJ1-2,TRBV18,once,TRBD1,CASSPPLGGAYGYTF,TGTGCCAGCTCACCACCGCTAGGGGGCGCCTATGGCTACACCTTC
TRBJ2-3,TRBV24-1,few,NA,CATSDRLTGGDTQYF,TGTGCCACCAGTGACCGCCTGACAGGAGGCGATACGCAGTATTTT
TRBJ1-2,TRBV9,NA,NA,CASSVALHPGSYGYTF,TGTGCCAGCAGCGTAGCTTTACACCCGGGGTCCTATGGCTACACCTTC
TRBJ1-5,TRBV5-8,many,NA,CASSPGPINQPQHF,TGTGCCAGCAGCCCCGGACCGATCAATCAGCCCCAGCATTTT
TRBJ1-1,TRBV28,NA,NA,CASTSLLEGRNTEAFF,TGTGCCAGCACCAGCCTATTGGAAGGGAGGAACACTGAAGCTTTCTTT
TRBJ2-3,TRBV6-2/TRBV6-3,few,NA,CASSYLSDWPMQYF,TGTGCCAGCAGTTACTTAAGTGATTGGCCCATGCAGTATTTT
TRBJ2-6,TRBV6-5,NA,NA,CASSYSTARERFSHSGANVLTF,TGTGCCAGCAGTTACTCCACAGCCAGGGAGCGCTTCAGCCATTCTGGGGCCAACGTCCTGACTTTC
TRBJ1-2,TRBV6-8,few,NA,CASQLGLNYGYTF,TGTGCCAGCCAACTGGGACTGAACTATGGCTACACCTTC
TRBJ2-7,TRBV7-9,NA,NA,CASGGRDKIYEQYF,TGTGCCAGCGGCGGCCGGGACAAGATCTACGAGCAGTACTTC
TRBJ2-3,TRBV6-2/TRBV6-3,few,NA,CASSYFRPQAGAPFTDTQYF,TGTGCCAGCAGTTACTTCAGACCACAGGCCGGGGCTCCTTTCACAGATACGCAGTATTTT
TRBJ2-1,TRBV9,NA,TRBD2,CASSVRLAADNEQFF,TGTGCCAGCAGCGTAAGACTAGCGGCCGACAATGAGCAGTTCTTC
TRBJ2-3,TRBV4-3,NA,TRBD2,CASSQHASGDGGTDTQYF,TGCGCCAGCAGCCAACACGCTAGCGGGGACGGTGGCACAGATACGCAGTATTTT
TRBJ1-6,TRBV28,few,NA,CASSFKGEAYSPLHF,TGTGCCAGTAGCTTCAAGGGGGAGGCCTACTCACCCCTCCACTTT
TRBJ2-1,TRBV11-2,NA,NA,CASSELGNEQFF,TGTGCCAGCAGCGAACTAGGGAATGAGCAGTTCTTC
TRBJ2-7,TRBV5-6,NA,NA,CASSLARETYEQYF,TGTGCCAGCAGCTTGGCCAGGGAAACCTACGAGCAGTACTTT
TRBJ2-5,TRBV27,NA,NA,CASSETTVPGETQYF,TGTGCCAGCAGTGAGACCACAGTTCCGGGAGAGACCCAGTACTTC
TRBJ2-3,TRBV10-3,NA,TRBD2,CAISMTSGGFTDTQYF,TGTGCCATCAGCATGACTAGCGGGGGGTTCACAGATACGCAGTATTTT
TRBJ1-5,TRBV7-6,NA,NA,CASSLVQGSNQHQHF,TGTGCCAGCAGCTTAGTACAGGGTAGCAATCAGCACCAGCATTTT
TRBJ1-5,TRBV6-2/TRBV6-3,few,TRBD1,CASSWTGHQPQHF,TGTGCCAGCAGTTGGACAGGGCATCAGCCCCAGCATTTT
TRBJ2-7,TRBV28,NA,TRBD2,CASIPFRISGLAAGGPYEQYF,TGCGCCAGCATACCGTTTCGTATTTCGGGGCTCGCAGCGGGGGGCCCCTACGAGCAGTACTTC
TRBJ1-2,TRBV20-1,NA,NA,CSARVGQNNYGYTF,TGCAGTGCTAGAGTGGGACAAAATAACTATGGCTACACCTTC
TRBJ1-5,TRBV10-2,NA,TRBD1,CASSRTGPNEPQHF,TGCGCCAGCAGTCGGACAGGGCCCAATGAGCCCCAGCATTTT
TRBJ2-1,TRBV7-9,few,NA,CASSSEQGPTYNEQFF,TGTGCCAGCAGCTCCGAACAGGGTCCAACCTACAATGAGCAGTTCTTC
TRBJ1-5,TRBV20-1,many,TRBD1,CSAKGQGTGNQPQHF,TGCAGTGCAAAAGGACAGGGGACAGGCAATCAGCCCCAGCATTTT
TRBJ2-1,TRBV7-6,many,TRBD2,CASSPSGGAREQFF,TGTGCCAGCAGCCCTAGCGGGGGGGCAAGGGAGCAGTTCTTC
TRBJ2-4,TRBV28,few,NA,CASTTIAGEKNIQYF,TGTGCCAGCACCACTATCGCAGGTGAAAAAAACATTCAGTACTTC
TRBJ2-1,TRBV28,NA,TRBD1,CASSLTTGTGVRNEQFF,TGTGCCAGCAGTTTAACCACCGGGACAGGGGTCCGGAATGAGCAGTTCTTC
TRBJ2-3,TRBV6-6,NA,NA,CASSSGIASTDTQYF,TGTGCCAGCAGTTCTGGAATTGCTAGCACAGATACGCAGTATTTT
TRBJ2-1,TRBV4-2,NA,TRBD2,CASSQLAGGQDEQFF,TGTGCCAGCAGCCAATTGGCGGGGGGGCAGGATGAGCAGTTCTTC
TRBJ1-1,TRBV7-9,NA,NA,CASSSDGVDTEAFF,TGTGCCAGCAGCTCAGACGGGGTTGACACTGAAGCTTTCTTT
TRBJ1-2,TRBV27,NA,TRBD1,CASSYLQGARGYTF,TGTGCCAGCAGTTACTTACAGGGGGCGCGTGGCTACACCTTC
TRBJ1-1,TRBV6-1,few,NA,CASRTTRGDTEAFF,TGTGCCAGCAGAACCACGAGGGGGGACACTGAAGCTTTCTTT
TRBJ2-1,TRBV6-2/TRBV6-3,few,TRBD1,CASSETGTGLGNEQFF,TGTGCCAGCAGTGAAACCGGGACAGGGCTTGGCAATGAGCAGTTCTTC
TRBJ2-2,TRBV12-3/TRBV12-4,few,TRBD1,CASSLPQDRWITNTGELFF,TGTGCCAGCAGTTTACCACAGGACAGGTGGATAACGAACACCGGGGAGCTGTTTTTT
TRBJ2-1,TRBV12-3/TRBV12-4,few,TRBD1,CASIHFLQGERNNEQFF,TGTGCCAGCATCCATTTTCTTCAGGGGGAGAGGAACAATGAGCAGTTCTTC